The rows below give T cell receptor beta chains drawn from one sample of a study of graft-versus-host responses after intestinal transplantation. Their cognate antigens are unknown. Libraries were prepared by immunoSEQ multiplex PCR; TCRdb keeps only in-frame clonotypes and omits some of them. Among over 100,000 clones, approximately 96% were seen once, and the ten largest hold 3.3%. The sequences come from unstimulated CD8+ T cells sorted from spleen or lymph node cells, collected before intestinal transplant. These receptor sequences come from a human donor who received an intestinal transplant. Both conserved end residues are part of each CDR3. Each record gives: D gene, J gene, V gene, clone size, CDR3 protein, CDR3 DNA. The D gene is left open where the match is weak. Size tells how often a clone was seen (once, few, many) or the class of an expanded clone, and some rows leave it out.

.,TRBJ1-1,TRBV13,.,CASSLAQAGDTEAFF,TGTGCCAGCAGCTTAGCTCAGGCTGGGGACACTGAAGCTTTCTTT
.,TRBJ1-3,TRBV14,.,CASSQARSGAGNTIYF,TGTGCCAGCAGTCAAGCAAGGTCTGGAGCTGGAAACACCATATATTTT
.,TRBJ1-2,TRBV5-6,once,CASSLGEADGYTF,TGTGCCAGCAGCTTGGGGGAGGCGGATGGCTACACCTTC
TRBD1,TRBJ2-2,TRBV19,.,CASRTGTNTGELFF,TGTGCCAGTAGGACAGGGACGAACACCGGGGAGCTGTTTTTT
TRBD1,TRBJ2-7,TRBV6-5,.,CASSYYRDRTYEQYF,TGTGCCAGCAGTTACTACCGGGACAGAACCTACGAGCAGTACTTC
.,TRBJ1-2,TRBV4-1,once,CASSQAFSSNYGYTF,TGCGCCAGCAGCCAAGCATTTAGTTCAAACTATGGCTACACCTTC
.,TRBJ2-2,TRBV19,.,CASSMRLAGVTGELFF,TGTGCCAGTAGTATGAGGCTAGCCGGGGTCACCGGGGAGCTGTTTTTT
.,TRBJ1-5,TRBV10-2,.,CASSTGENQPQHF,TGCGCCAGCAGTACTGGTGAGAATCAGCCCCAGCATTTT
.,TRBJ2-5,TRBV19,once,CASSIAEPKETQYF,TGTGCCAGTAGTATAGCCGAACCTAAGGAGACCCAGTACTTC
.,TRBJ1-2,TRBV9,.,CASSSPVGGASYGYTF,TGTGCCAGCAGCTCCCCCGTCGGGGGCGCATCCTATGGCTACACCTTC
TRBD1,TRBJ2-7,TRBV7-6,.,CASSLGAGQGAYEQYF,TGTGCCAGCAGCTTAGGGGCGGGACAGGGGGCCTACGAGCAGTACTTC
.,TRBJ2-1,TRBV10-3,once,CAISEGGLEAYNEQFF,TGTGCCATCAGTGAGGGGGGACTTGAAGCCTACAATGAGCAGTTCTTC
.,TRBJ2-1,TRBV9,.,CASRGDGNEQFF,TGTGCCAGCAGGGGGGATGGGAATGAGCAGTTCTTC
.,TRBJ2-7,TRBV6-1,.,CASSEWVGRVYEQYF,TGTGCCAGCAGTGAATGGGTGGGCAGAGTCTACGAGCAGTACTTC
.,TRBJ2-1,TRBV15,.,CATSRDSAEYNEQFF,TGTGCCACCAGCAGAGATTCGGCGGAATACAATGAGCAGTTCTTC
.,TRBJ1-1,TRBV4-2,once,CASSYRTEAFF,TGTGCCAGCAGCTACCGGACTGAAGCTTTCTTT
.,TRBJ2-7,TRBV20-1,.,CSAPLAYEQYF,TGCAGTGCACCACTAGCTTACGAGCAGTACTTC
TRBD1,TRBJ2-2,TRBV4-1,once,CASSPRTGSAGELFF,TGCGCCAGCAGCCCCCGGACAGGATCGGCCGGAGAGCTGTTTTTT
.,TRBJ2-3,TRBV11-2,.,CASSLGLGIPPDTQYF,TGTGCCAGCAGCTTGGGCCTAGGTATTCCCCCAGATACGCAGTATTTT
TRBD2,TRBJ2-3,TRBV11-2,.,CASSLHRSGRADTQYF,TGTGCCAGCAGCTTACATCGTAGCGGGAGGGCAGATACGCAGTATTTT
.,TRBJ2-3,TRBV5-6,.,CASSFGADTQYF,TGTGCCAGCAGCTTTGGCGCAGATACGCAGTATTTT
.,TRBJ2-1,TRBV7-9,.,CASSPSLGQDNEQFF,TGTGCCAGCAGCCCCAGTCTAGGGCAGGACAATGAGCAGTTCTTC
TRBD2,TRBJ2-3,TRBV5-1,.,CASSLNRPGLVQDTQYF,TGCGCCAGCAGCTTGAATCGCCCGGGACTAGTTCAAGATACGCAGTATTTT
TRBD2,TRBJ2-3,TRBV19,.,CASSVGLAGVPSTDTQYF,TGTGCCAGTAGTGTCGGACTAGCGGGAGTCCCTAGCACAGATACGCAGTATTTT
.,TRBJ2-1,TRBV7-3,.,CASSSTGNNEQFF,TGTGCCAGCAGCTCTACGGGGAACAATGAGCAGTTCTTC
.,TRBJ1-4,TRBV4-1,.,CASSPRTHENEKLFF,TGCGCCAGCAGCCCCCGGACACACGAAAATGAAAAACTGTTTTTT
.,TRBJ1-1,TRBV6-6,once,CASRLQAGREAFF,TGTGCCAGCAGATTACAGGCAGGGCGTGAAGCTTTCTTT
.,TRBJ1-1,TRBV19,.,CASTEGPNTEAFF,TGTGCCAGTACTGAGGGACCGAACACTGAAGCTTTCTTT
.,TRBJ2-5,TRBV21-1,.,CASITQETQYF,TGTGCCAGCATAACCCAAGAGACCCAGTACTTC
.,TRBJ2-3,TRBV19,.,CASSLVAGDTQYF,TGTGCCAGTAGTTTGGTTGCGGGGGATACGCAGTATTTT
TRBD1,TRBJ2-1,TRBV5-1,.,CASSVGQGALYNEQFF,TGCGCCAGCAGCGTGGGACAGGGGGCCCTTTACAATGAGCAGTTCTTC
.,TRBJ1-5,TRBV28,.,CASRLQVHLNQPQHF,TGTGCCAGCAGGCTACAGGTACACCTCAATCAGCCCCAGCATTTT
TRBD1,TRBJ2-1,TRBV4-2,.,CASSHSTLDRGNEQFF,TGTGCCAGCAGCCACAGCACGCTGGACAGGGGCAATGAGCAGTTCTTC
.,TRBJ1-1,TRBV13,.,CASSLVSPPEAFF,TGTGCCAGCAGCTTAGTTTCTCCCCCTGAAGCTTTCTTT
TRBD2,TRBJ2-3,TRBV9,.,CASSGTSGSQRDTQYF,TGTGCCAGCAGCGGGACTAGCGGAAGTCAGCGAGATACGCAGTATTTT
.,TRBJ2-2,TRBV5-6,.,CAGSLPPPPSASNTGELFF,TGTGCCGGCAGCTTGCCGCCCCCCCCTTCGGCATCTAACACCGGGGAGCTGTTTTTT
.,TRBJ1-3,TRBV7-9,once,CAGSVGQPGNTIYF,TGTGCCGGCAGCGTGGGTCAGCCGGGAAACACCATATATTTT
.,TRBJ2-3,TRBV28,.,CASSLDLDGTDTQYF,TGTGCCAGCAGCTTAGACTTGGATGGCACAGATACGCAGTATTTT
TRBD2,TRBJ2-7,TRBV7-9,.,CASSTMSGTRNYEQYF,TGTGCCAGCAGCACAATGTCGGGGACTAGGAACTACGAGCAGTACTTC
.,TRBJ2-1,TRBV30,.,CAYWDLTEEQFF,TGTGCCTACTGGGACCTGACGGAGGAGCAGTTCTTC
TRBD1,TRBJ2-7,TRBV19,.,CASSTPGQGAYEQYF,TGTGCCAGTAGTACACCGGGACAGGGGGCCTACGAGCAGTACTTC
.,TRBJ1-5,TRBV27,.,CASSLTPYSNQPQHF,TGTGCCAGCAGTCTTACCCCTTATAGCAATCAGCCCCAGCATTTT
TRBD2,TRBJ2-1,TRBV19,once,CASSIYGLAGEDDEQFF,TGTGCCAGTAGTATCTATGGACTAGCGGGAGAGGACGATGAGCAGTTCTTC
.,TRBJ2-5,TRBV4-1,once,CASSQENNQETQYF,TGCGCCAGCAGCCAAGAAAATAACCAGGAGACCCAGTACTTC
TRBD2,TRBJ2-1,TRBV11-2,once,CASSLGTSGGGGQFF,TGTGCCAGCAGCCTCGGGACTAGCGGGGGCGGGGGGCAGTTCTTC